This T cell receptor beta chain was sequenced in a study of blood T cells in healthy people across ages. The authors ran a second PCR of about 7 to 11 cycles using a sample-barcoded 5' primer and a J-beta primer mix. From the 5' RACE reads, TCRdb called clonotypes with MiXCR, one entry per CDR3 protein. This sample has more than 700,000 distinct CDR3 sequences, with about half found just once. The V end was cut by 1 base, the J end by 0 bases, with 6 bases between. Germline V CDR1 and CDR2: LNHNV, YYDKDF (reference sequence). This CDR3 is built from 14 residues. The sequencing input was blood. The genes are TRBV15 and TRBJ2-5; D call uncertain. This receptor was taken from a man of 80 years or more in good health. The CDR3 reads CATSRGKYQETQYF. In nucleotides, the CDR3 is TGTGCCACCAGCAGAGGGAAGTACCAAGAGACCCAGTACTTC.